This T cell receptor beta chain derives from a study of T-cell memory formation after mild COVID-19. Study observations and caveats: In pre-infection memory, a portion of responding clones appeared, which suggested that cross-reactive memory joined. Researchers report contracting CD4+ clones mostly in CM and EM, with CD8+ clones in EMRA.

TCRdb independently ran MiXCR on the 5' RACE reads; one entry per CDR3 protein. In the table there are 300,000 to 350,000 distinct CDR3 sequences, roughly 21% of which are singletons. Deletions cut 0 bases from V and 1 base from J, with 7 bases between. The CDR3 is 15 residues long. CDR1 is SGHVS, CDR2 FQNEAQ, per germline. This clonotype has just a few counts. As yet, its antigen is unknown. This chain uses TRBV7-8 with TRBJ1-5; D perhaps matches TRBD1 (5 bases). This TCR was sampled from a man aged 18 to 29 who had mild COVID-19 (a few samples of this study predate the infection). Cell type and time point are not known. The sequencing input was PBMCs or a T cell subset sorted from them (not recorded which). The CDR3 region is CASSLAGVSNQPQHF. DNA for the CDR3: TGTGCCAGCAGCTTAGCGGGGGTAAGCAATCAGCCCCAGCATTTT.